This T cell receptor (beta chain) was sequenced during a study of shared clonotypes between healthy human individuals. Measured with immunoSEQ multiplex PCR; TCRdb has only the in-frame clones, and not every one. The sample has a few million clones; 85% to 95% are singletons. General study results and limits: Generation probabilities of non-shared clonotypes were lower (relative to those shared by all four donors).

With V trimmed by 4 bases and J by 3 bases, 3 bases remained unmatched. CDR3 size: 13 residues. Germline loops: CDR1 SGHRS, CDR2 YFSETQ. This clone has a single count. Its antigen is currently unknown. The sample contains more than one DNA sequence encoding this CDR3. The clonotype originates from a man aged 18 to 29 in good health. Some clones in this sample may be carry-over from other donors' samples. The V gene is TRBV5-1, the J gene TRBJ2-5; 7 bases fit TRBD1. Sample: naive CD4+ T cells from PBMCs. Indicated subset: CD45RA+ positively selected. The DNA of the CDR3 is TGCGCCAGCAGCACTACAGGGGAAGAGACCCAGTACTTC. Amino acids: CASSTTGEETQYF. The whole variable domain, filled in from reference TRBV5-1 and TRBJ2-5, reads KAGVTQTPRYLIKTRGQQVTLSCSPISGHRSVSWYQQTPGQGLQFLFEYFSETQRNKGNFPGRFSGRQFSNSRSEMNVSTLELGDSALYLCASSTTGEETQYFGPGTRLLVL.